This paragraph reports one T cell receptor (beta chain). The antigen is not known. This CDR3 is 14 amino acids long. Trimming took 5 bases from V and 4 from J, leaving 11 bases between them. Germline CDR1 and CDR2: LNHDA and SQIVND (reference sequence). This entry is derived from a study of graft-versus-host responses after intestinal transplantation. Study-wide background: As for transplant type, recipients had multivisceral, liver-intestinal, or isolated intestinal grafts. Study-level findings and limits: Within allografts, high graft-versus-host to host-versus-graft clonal ratios were seen among patients with graft-donor T cell macrochimerism.

Sequenced by immunoSEQ multiplex PCR; TCRdb stores in-frame clones only, minus some. The table has roughly 69,000 clones, 90% to 95% seen once; the top ten hold roughly 1.6%. The sequence came from a human donor who was the organ donor for an intestinal transplant. The rearrangement links TRBV19 to TRBJ2-2, with a possible D match to TRBD2 (5 bases). Material: unstimulated CD8+ T cells sorted from spleen or lymph node cells, obtained before transplant. For the CDR3, the DNA is TGTGCCAGTAGTGGTAGCGACTTCACCGGGGAGCTGTTTTTT. Protein product: CASSGSDFTGELFF.